The rows below give T cell receptor beta chains drawn from one sample of a study of blood T cells in healthy people across ages. TCRdb recomputed calls from the 5' RACE reads with MiXCR, one row per CDR3 protein. The sample yields some 1.4 million distinct CDR3 sequences, about 43% seen once. Specimen: blood. All receptors derive from a woman aged 18-29 years in good health. Each CDR3 is given with its conserved first and last residue. A D gene is named only where the DNA matches it firmly. Some rows have no size entry. The others give once, few or many, or a class for an expanded clone.

clone_size	d_call	j_call	v_call	cdr3_aa	cdr3_nt
.	.	TRBJ1-2	TRBV18	CASSPTMSQYYGYTF	TGTGCCAGCTCACCCACCATGTCGCAATACTATGGCTACACCTTC
.	TRBD2	TRBJ2-3	TRBV12-3/TRBV12-4	CASSLGGSNADTQYF	TGTGCCAGCAGTTTAGGCGGGAGTAATGCAGATACGCAGTATTTT
.	TRBD1	TRBJ2-3	TRBV12-3/TRBV12-4	CASRERGRGADAQYF	TGTGCCAGCAGGGAAAGGGGGCGTGGCGCAGATGCGCAGTATTTT
few	.	TRBJ1-1	TRBV21-1	CASSKVEPPNTEAFF	TGTGCCAGCAGCAAGGTGGAGCCTCCGAACACTGAAGCTTTCTTT
few	.	TRBJ1-2	TRBV20-1	CSARPGGQDYGYTF	TGCAGTGCCCGCCCCGGGGGGCAGGACTATGGCTACACCTTC
once	TRBD1	TRBJ1-2	TRBV9	CASSETGDPLYGYTF	TGTGCCAGCAGCGAGACAGGGGATCCTCTCTATGGCTACACCTTC
.	.	TRBJ1-4	TRBV7-9	CASSPAGAYEKLFF	TGTGCCAGCAGCCCGGCCGGCGCTTATGAAAAACTGTTTTTT
few	.	TRBJ1-2	TRBV10-3	CAISEGALEESYTF	TGTGCCATCAGTGAGGGGGCCTTGGAGGAAAGCTACACCTTC
.	.	TRBJ1-2	TRBV15	CATSRDYAGLGYGYTF	TGTGCCACCAGCAGAGATTATGCAGGGTTGGGCTATGGCTACACCTTC
many	.	TRBJ2-7	TRBV7-2	CASSLSRDSYEQYF	TGTGCCAGCAGCTTATCGCGGGACTCCTACGAGCAGTACTTC
few	.	TRBJ2-3	TRBV11-2	CASSPRSGVTDTQYF	TGTGCCAGCAGCCCCCGATCGGGCGTCACAGATACGCAGTATTTT
.	.	TRBJ1-1	TRBV20-1	CSASSRNTEAFF	TGCAGTGCTAGTTCCAGGAACACTGAAGCTTTCTTT
few	.	TRBJ2-5	TRBV10-1	CASSKGREADEQYF	TGCGCCAGCAGCAAAGGAAGGGAAGCGGATGAGCAGTACTTC
few	TRBD2	TRBJ2-3	TRBV29-1	CSTRTSGRRGDTQYF	TGCAGCACCAGGACTAGCGGGAGGAGGGGAGATACGCAGTATTTT
few	.	TRBJ2-3	TRBV5-6	CASSLGRRGTDTQYF	TGTGCCAGCAGCTTGGGACGGAGGGGCACAGATACGCAGTATTTT
.	TRBD2	TRBJ2-5	TRBV5-1	CASSLTLAGVNEQYF	TGCGCCAGCAGCTTGACACTAGCGGGAGTCAATGAGCAGTACTTC
once	TRBD2	TRBJ2-1	TRBV27	CASSLARGLAGYNEQFF	TGTGCCAGCAGTTTAGCCCGGGGACTAGCGGGCTACAATGAGCAGTTCTTC
few	.	TRBJ2-6	TRBV4-2	CASSQLETGANVLTF	TGTGCCAGCAGCCAGTTAGAGACTGGGGCCAACGTCCTGACTTTC
.	.	TRBJ1-1	TRBV20-1	CSALKPGTTTEAFF	TGCAGTGCATTAAAACCCGGGACTACCACTGAAGCTTTCTTT
.	TRBD2	TRBJ2-3	TRBV6-1	CASRGTSGFSTDTQYF	TGTGCCAGCAGGGGGACTAGCGGGTTTAGCACAGATACGCAGTATTTT
few	.	TRBJ1-1	TRBV29-1	CSVGRLNTEAFF	TGCAGCGTGGGACGCTTGAACACTGAAGCTTTCTTT
.	TRBD1	TRBJ1-2	TRBV27	CASSLRQGFVGGYTF	TGTGCCAGCAGTCTCAGACAGGGTTTTGTGGGTGGCTACACCTTC
.	TRBD2	TRBJ2-3	TRBV10-3	CAIALAGTDTQYF	TGTGCCATCGCGCTAGCGGGCACAGATACGCAGTATTTT
.	TRBD1	TRBJ1-5	TRBV19	CASSIGDTGGNQPQHF	TGTGCCAGTAGTATAGGCGACACAGGGGGCAATCAGCCCCAGCATTTT
.	.	TRBJ1-1	TRBV21-1	CASGPPANTEAFF	TGTGCCAGCGGACCCCCGGCGAACACTGAAGCTTTCTTT
.	.	TRBJ2-7	TRBV20-1	CSATLTGSFSYEQYF	TGCAGTGCAACTCTTACCGGGTCCTTCTCCTACGAGCAGTACTTC
few	TRBD1	TRBJ1-1	TRBV27	CASIWINYRTGRTEAFF	TGTGCCAGCATTTGGATCAACTACCGGACAGGGCGAACTGAAGCTTTCTTT
.	TRBD1	TRBJ2-6	TRBV13	CASRFRTGAKSLGANVLTF	TGTGCCAGTCGATTCCGGACAGGGGCGAAATCCCTCGGGGCCAACGTCCTGACTTTC
.	TRBD1	TRBJ2-5	TRBV5-1	CASILGQGIETQYF	TGCGCCAGCATCTTGGGACAGGGGATCGAGACCCAGTACTTC
.	.	TRBJ1-2	TRBV20-1	CSARDRDGYTF	TGCAGTGCTAGAGATCGGGATGGCTACACCTTC
.	.	TRBJ1-3	TRBV6-2/TRBV6-3	CASSSPQGPDSGNTIYF	TGTGCCAGCAGTTCTCCCCAAGGCCCCGACTCTGGAAACACCATATATTTT
few	.	TRBJ2-3	TRBV29-1	CSAEGGYTDTQYF	TGCAGCGCCGAAGGCGGCTACACAGATACGCAGTATTTT
few	TRBD1	TRBJ2-3	TRBV6-5	CASSYGAGGGQEASTDTQYF	TGTGCCAGCAGTTACGGAGCAGGGGGCGGCCAAGAGGCTAGCACAGATACGCAGTATTTT
few	TRBD1	TRBJ1-1	TRBV4-1	CASSHNPVGTGNTEAFF	TGCGCCAGCAGCCATAACCCGGTGGGGACAGGGAACACTGAAGCTTTCTTT
.	.	TRBJ1-2	TRBV21-1	CASSKDPGSSGYTF	TGTGCCAGCAGCAAAGACCCAGGGAGTAGTGGCTACACCTTC
.	.	TRBJ2-3	TRBV3-1	CASSHNRADTQYF	TGTGCCAGCAGCCATAACAGGGCGGATACGCAGTATTTT
few	TRBD1	TRBJ1-2	TRBV4-2	CASSEGTGRYGYTF	TGTGCCAGCAGCGAAGGGACAGGGAGATATGGCTACACCTTC
.	.	TRBJ1-5	TRBV20-1	CSAPLGDNQPQHF	TGCAGTGCTCCTCTAGGAGACAATCAGCCCCAGCATTTT
.	TRBD2	TRBJ2-7	TRBV10-3	CAISESWPSGVYEQYF	TGTGCCATCAGTGAGTCATGGCCTAGCGGAGTCTACGAGCAGTACTTC
.	TRBD2	TRBJ2-7	TRBV6-5	CASSYPLAGETYEQYF	TGTGCCAGCAGTTACCCATTAGCGGGAGAAACCTACGAGCAGTACTTC
.	TRBD2	TRBJ2-7	TRBV20-1	CSARDGRASGRALDNEQYF	TGCAGTGCTAGAGATGGAAGGGCTAGCGGGAGGGCACTCGACAATGAGCAGTACTTC
few	.	TRBJ1-4	TRBV20-1	CSARRGESNEKLFF	TGCAGTGCTAGACGCGGGGAGAGCAATGAAAAACTGTTTTTT
.	.	TRBJ2-1	TRBV21-1	CASSIPGRGQYNEQFF	TGTGCCAGCAGCATCCCTGGGAGGGGGCAATACAATGAGCAGTTCTTC